This T cell receptor (beta chain) emerged from a study of cytomegalovirus exposure and HLA in healthy donors. V dropped 6 bases and J dropped 7 bases, with 9 bases sitting between them. There are 12 residues in the CDR3. Germline CDR1 and CDR2: MDHEN and SYDVKM. General observations from the study: In a later analysis, HLA-associated TCR beta chains were more clonally expanded than equally common others. By a later analysis, the bulk of CMV-associated TCR beta chains appeared HLA-restricted.

In the PCR, 60 Vbeta and 13 Jbeta primers were used. Data came from immunoSEQ multiplex PCR; TCRdb stores just in-frame clones and leaves some out. This sample carries around 130,000 clones, about 69% of them seen once, and the ten largest clones take roughly 3.1%. Comment on this clone: Its cognate antigen is unknown.

This receptor was identified in a man aged 30 to 45 in good health and CMV-seronegative. The chain recombines TRBV28 with TRBJ1-4; D is unresolved. The sequenced sample consisted of PBMCs. CDR3 in DNA: TGTGCCAGCAGGACAACACTTGAAAAACTGTTTTTT. It yields the protein CASRTTLEKLFF.